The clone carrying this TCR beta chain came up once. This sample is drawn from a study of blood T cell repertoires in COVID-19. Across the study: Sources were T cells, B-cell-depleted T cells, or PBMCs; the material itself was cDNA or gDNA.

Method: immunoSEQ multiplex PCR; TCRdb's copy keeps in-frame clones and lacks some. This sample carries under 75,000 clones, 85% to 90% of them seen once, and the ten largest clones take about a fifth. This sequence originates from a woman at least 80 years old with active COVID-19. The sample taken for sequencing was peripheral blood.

The CDR3 sequence: CASSLATENTEAFF. In nucleotides, the CDR3 is TGTGCCAGCAGCTTGGCAACAGAGAACACTGAAGCTTTCTTT. This chain links TRBV7-8 with TRBJ1-1, with no clear D. The V and J ends lost 3 bases and 1 base respectively, with 9 bases between them. The CDR3 is 14 amino acids. Germline V gene lookup returns CDR1 SGHVS and CDR2 FQNEAQ.